The sequence of this TCR beta chain was determined in a study of cytomegalovirus exposure and HLA in healthy donors. This CDR3 is built from 14 residues. Germline lookup yields CDR1 SGHRS and CDR2 YFSETQ. Trimming pared 0 bases from V and 5 bases from J, leaving 10 bases between. Produced via immunoSEQ multiplex PCR; TCRdb's table is partial and in-frame only. This table has nearly 200,000 clones, roughly 82% appearing once. A note on this clone: Its matching antigen is unknown.

Notes on the study in general: The authors confirmed in vitro that a few CMV-associated chains were specific for CMV antigens.

The origin of this receptor is a woman in her 30s in good health and CMV-seropositive. The chain combines TRBV5-1 with TRBJ2-3; D might be TRBD1 (5 bases). Sequenced input: PBMCs. CDR3 nucleotide sequence: TGCGCCAGCAGCTTGGATGGGCAGGGAGATACGCAGTATTTT. Its translation is CASSLDGQGDTQYF. Combining the CDR3 with reference TRBV5-1 and TRBJ2-3 gives the whole variable domain KAGVTQTPRYLIKTRGQQVTLSCSPISGHRSVSWYQQTPGQGLQFLFEYFSETQRNKGNFPGRFSGRQFSNSRSEMNVSTLELGDSALYLCASSLDGQGDTQYFGPGTRLTVL.